This T cell receptor (beta chain) was sequenced for a study of regulatory T cells in long-lasting Graves disease. CDR3-region Arm-PCR and iRepertoire HTBI primers produced the TCR beta libraries. TCRdb analysed the multiplex PCR reads with MiXCR anew, one entry per CDR3 protein. This sample carries some 470,000 distinct CDR3 sequences, under 25% of them seen once, and the ten largest clones take less than 9%. Study-level findings and limits: Sample size, which was small, may have reduced accuracy.

Time point in this sample: persistent/refractory GD, antithyroid drugs over 5 years with positive TRAb. Preparation of the TCR library used RNA extracted from PBMCs. CDR3 length: 13 amino acids. V lost 4 bases and J 7 bases, leaving 16 bases between the germline ends. The V gene's germline CDR1 is SQVTM and CDR2 ANQGSEA. This clonotype was detected a few times. Its antigen remains unidentified. V is TRBV29-1 and J is TRBJ1-2, with D possibly TRBD1 on 6 matching bases. The receptor was isolated from a female donor with Graves disease. The sequences come from peripheral blood mononuclear cells (PBMCs), collected when the disease was refractory, from a patient treated with antithyroid drugs. The CDR3 DNA follows: TGCAGCGTTGTGGGGGGGCAGGGCGGTGGCTACACCTTC. It is translated as CSVVGGQGGGYTF.